The 13 T cell receptor beta chains presented below share a single source sample, sequenced in a study of cytomegalovirus exposure and HLA in healthy donors. The PCR employed 60 Vbeta primers together with 13 Jbeta primers. TCRdb keeps only in-frame clones here, not all; method: immunoSEQ multiplex PCR. This table has approximately 110,000 clones, approximately 15% appearing once. Sequencing used PBMCs. These receptor sequences come from a woman aged 18-29 years in good health and CMV-seronegative.

The chain couples TRBV9 to TRBJ2-2; 7 bases match TRBD1. The CDR3 has 15 residues. Germline V gene sequence: CDR1 SGDLS, CDR2 YYNGEE. Losses at the gene ends were 2 bases for V and 1 base for J; bases not matched to a gene: 2. For the CDR3, the DNA is TGTGCCAGCAGCGTCCGGGACAGGAACACCGGGGAGCTGTTTTTT. Its translation is CASSVRDRNTGELFF.

A few counts support this clone. This chain links TRBV5-1 with TRBJ2-7; D perhaps matches TRBD1 (6 bases). CDR3 size: 13 residues. V dropped 4 bases and J dropped 5 bases, with 13 bases sitting between them. Per germline, CDR1 SGHRS and CDR2 YFSETQ. This CDR3 is CASSPLWTDEQYF. The CDR3, as DNA: TGCGCCAGCAGCCCACTCTGGACAGACGAGCAGTACTTC.

This clone has a handful of counts. The V call is TRBV30, the J call TRBJ1-1; D uncertain. CDR1 and CDR2 (germline): GTSNPN, SVGIG (reference sequence). With 5 bases removed from V and 1 base from J, the gap between germline ends came to 17 bases. CDR3 length: 15 amino acids. The chain's CDR3 is CAWSGRERKNTEAFF. The DNA of the CDR3 is TGTGCCTGGTCGGGGAGGGAGAGGAAGAACACTGAAGCTTTCTTT.

The V call is TRBV6-5, the J call TRBJ2-7; tentatively, D is TRBD2 (6 bases). From germline, CDR1 is MNHEY and CDR2 SVGAGI. Trimming took off 7 bases at V and 9 bases at J, with 13 bases between the two ends. The CDR3 is 11 amino acids. The CDR3 region is CASTAPGGQYF. The CDR3 nucleotides are TGTGCCAGCACAGCCCCCGGGGGGCAGTACTTC.

This clone occurred a few times. The chain links TRBV19 to TRBJ2-1, with D perhaps TRBD1 (6 bases). CDR1 and CDR2 (germline): LNHDA, SQIVND (reference sequence). The CDR3 has 14 amino acids. V was pared by 5 bases and J by 0 bases, with 8 bases between. The CDR3 here is CASSLGASYNEQFF. The CDR3, as DNA: TGTGCCAGTAGTCTGGGGGCCTCCTACAATGAGCAGTTCTTC. Full variable domain (outside the CDR3, taken from reference TRBV19 and TRBJ2-1): DGGITQSPKYLFRKEGQNVTLSCEQNLNHDAMYWYRQDPGQGLRLIYYSQIVNDFQKGDIAEGYSVSREKKESFPLTVTSAQKNPTAFYLCASSLGASYNEQFFGPGTRLTVL.

The table lists this clone with a few counts. The chain carries TRBV7-9 and TRBJ1-4; 9 bases line up with TRBD1. CDR3 length: 15 residues. In germline, CDR1 is SEHNR, CDR2 FQNEAQ (reference sequence). After removal of 5 bases from V and 7 bases from J, the junction contained 8 bases not matched to a gene. The CDR3 is CASSMTDRGGEKLFF. The CDR3 nucleotides read TGTGCCAGCAGCATGACCGACAGGGGGGGTGAAAAACTGTTTTTT.

This clone turned up a few times. The chain recombines TRBV6-6 with TRBJ2-7; 13 nucleotides line up with TRBD2. This CDR3 comprises 15 residues. Germline lookup yields CDR1 MNHNY and CDR2 SVGAGI (reference sequence). J was trimmed by 2 bases and V by 5 bases; bases with no gene match: 3. The CDR3 here is CASSPGLAGTYEQYF. The DNA of the CDR3 is TGTGCCAGCAGTCCGGGACTAGCGGGGACCTACGAGCAGTACTTC.

V gene TRBV5-4 combines with J gene TRBJ1-1; 7 bases line up with TRBD1. Trimming removed 4 bases from V and 10 bases from J; junction bases left unmatched: 10. The germline V gene has CDR1 SGHNT and CDR2 YYREEE (reference sequence). The CDR3 sequence is 13 residues long. The CDR3 coding sequence is TGTGCCAGCAGCCTCCCTACAGGGGTGGGAGCTTTCTTT. This translates into CASSLPTGVGAFF.

The V call is TRBV10-2, the J call TRBJ2-3; 7 nucleotides match TRBD2. The V gene's germline CDR1 is WSHSY and CDR2 SAAADI. The CDR3 is made up of 15 amino acids. Germline trimming cut 0 bases from V and 4 bases from J; bases unmatched to any gene: 4. DNA of the CDR3: TGCGCCAGCAGTGAGTCGAGTCTAGCGGCAGATACGCAGTATTTT. Protein product: CASSESSLAADTQYF.

This clone was detected only a few times. CDR3 sequence (DNA): TGCGCCAGCAGCCGCCGACAGGGGGTGGAAGCTTTCTTT. Protein: CASSRRQGVEAFF. V and J are TRBV4-1 and TRBJ1-1, with 9 nucleotides matching TRBD1. With V trimmed by 4 bases and J by 8 bases, 5 bases remained unmatched. Germline loops: CDR1 MGHRA, CDR2 YSYEKL. This CDR3 contains 13 residues.

This clone has a handful of counts. CDR3 nucleotides: TGCGCCAGCAGCGAGGGACTAGCGGGCGACGGGGAGCTGTTTTTT. This codes for CASSEGLAGDGELFF. The chain carries TRBV4-1 and TRBJ2-2, with 12 nucleotides matching TRBD2. Trimming removed 5 bases from V and 7 bases from J; junction bases left unmatched: 5. This CDR3 region has 15 residues. Germline CDR1 and CDR2: MGHRA and YSYEKL.

This clone was seen a handful of times. V is TRBV5-1 and J is TRBJ1-6, with a tentative D call TRBD1 (6 bases). Germline CDR1 and CDR2: SGHRS and YFSETQ. V lost 4 bases and J 7 bases, leaving 12 bases between the germline ends. This CDR3 contains 14 residues. DNA of the CDR3: TGCGCCAGCAGCGAACAGGGTTCCAATTCACCCCTCCACTTT. As protein: CASSEQGSNSPLHF.

The rearrangement uses TRBV15 and TRBJ1-2, with D possibly being TRBD1 (5 bases). This CDR3 comprises 14 residues. V lost 1 base and J 8 bases, leaving 14 bases between the germline ends. Germline assignment: CDR1 LNHNV and CDR2 YYDKDF (reference sequence). The CDR3 loop is CATSRGQGLDGYTF. DNA of the CDR3: TGTGCCACCAGCAGAGGGCAGGGCCTGGACGGCTACACCTTC.